This T cell receptor beta chain was sequenced in a study of blood T cell repertoires in COVID-19. Background on the study: Specimens from acute and convalescent COVID-19 originated in the United States, Italy and Spain. T cells, B-cell-depleted T cells, or PBMCs supplied cDNA or gDNA.

Original data processing: The authors estimated nucleated cell counts from reference gene primer amplification. TCRdb's copy holds only in-frame clones and misses some; the assay was immunoSEQ multiplex PCR. V and J calls and clone size come straight from that table; D and trimming were deduced from the DNA. The table records over 55,000 clones, around 87% of them present only once. The clonotype comes from a man in his fifties or sixties with active COVID-19. The specimen sequenced was peripheral blood.

Here the CDR3 reads CASSLERTNEQFF. The CDR3 region has the DNA TGTGCCAGCAGCTTAGAGCGGACGAATGAGCAGTTCTTC. The V call is TRBV7-9, the J call TRBJ2-1; D might be TRBD2 (5 bases). V lost 1 base and J lost 7, with 8 bases in between. The CDR3 totals 13 residues. Germline-derived CDR1 and CDR2 are SEHNR and FQNEAQ (reference sequence).